A single sample gave rise to the 25 T cell receptor beta chains below, sequenced in a study of shared clonotypes between healthy human individuals. The protocol was immunoSEQ multiplex PCR, while the TCRdb copy is restricted to in-frame clones and leaves out a portion. The top ten clones hold 0.89% of a sample with over 950,000 clones, roughly 80% of them seen once. Sequencing was performed on memory CD4+ T cells from PBMCs. Subset defined: CD45RA-negative fraction. All receptors derive from a young man in good health. Some clones in this sample may be carry-over from other donors' samples.

Comments on this clone: The same CDR3 is also encoded by other DNA sequences in this sample. The chain recombines TRBV4-1 with TRBJ2-7, with D maybe TRBD2 (6 bases). The CDR3 totals 16 residues. Trimming shortened V by 3 bases and J by 5 bases, and 20 bases separated the two germline ends. CDR1 is MGHRA, CDR2 YSYEKL, per germline. DNA of the CDR3: TGCGCCAGCAGCCAGGATTCGGCAGGGAGGTCTCACGAGCAGTACTTC. This gives the protein CASSQDSAGRSHEQYF.

The chain uses TRBV18 and TRBJ1-2; no firm D call. From germline, CDR1 is KGHSH and CDR2 LQKENI. V shed 3 bases and J shed 0 bases, with 8 bases lying between them. The CDR3 is 14 residues long. The CDR3: CASSPRMTNYGYTF. CDR3 coding DNA: TGTGCCAGCTCACCCAGGATGACTAACTATGGCTACACCTTC.

The chain employs TRBV6-1 and TRBJ2-3; 9 bases match TRBD1. This CDR3 spans 15 amino acids. Germline assignment: CDR1 MNHNS and CDR2 SASEGT. V shed 8 bases, J shed 0 bases, and the junction held 6 bases outside the gene matches. The CDR3 sequence: CASRRQGVSTDTQYF. CDR3 DNA sequence: TGTGCCAGCCGCAGACAGGGGGTTAGCACAGATACGCAGTATTTT.

The chain is built from TRBV7-2 and TRBJ2-2; D not certain. The ends were cut back, 5 bases at V and 1 base at J, with 8 bases in the middle. This CDR3 is 14 amino acids long. Germline V lookup: CDR1 SGHTA, CDR2 FQGNSA. The CDR3 bases are TGTGCCAGCAGCCCCCGCAGGAACACCGGGGAGCTGTTTTTT. It codes for CASSPRRNTGELFF.

This chain uses TRBV19 with TRBJ1-5; 9 nucleotides line up with TRBD1. The CDR3 sequence is 13 residues long. Germline-derived CDR1 and CDR2 are LNHDA and SQIVND (reference sequence). J gave up 7 bases and V 5 bases, and 3 bases lay outside the gene matches. This chain's CDR3 is CASSRQGEQPQHF. The CDR3 DNA reads as TGTGCCAGTAGTCGACAGGGGGAACAGCCCCAGCATTTT.

The chain links TRBV2 to TRBJ1-2, with 9 bases matching TRBD1. The CDR3 consists of 15 residues. Germline CDR1 is SNHLY and CDR2 is FYNNEI. V shed 7 bases, J shed 0 bases, and the junction held 6 bases outside the gene matches. The CDR3 region is CASTTDRGANYGYTF. CDR3 sequence (DNA): TGTGCCAGCACTACCGACAGGGGGGCTAACTATGGCTACACCTTC. The full variable domain, completed using reference TRBV2 and TRBJ1-2, is EPEVTQTPSHQVTQMGQEVILRCVPISNHLYFYWYRQILGQKVEFLVSFYNNEISEKSEIFDDQFSVERPDGSNFTLKIRSTKLEDSAMYFCASTTDRGANYGYTFGSGTRLTVV.

CDR3 residues: CASSMTSGRTGTGELFF. The CDR3 bases are TGTGCCAGTAGTATGACTAGCGGGAGGACGGGGACCGGGGAGCTGTTTTTT. The gene calls are TRBV19 and TRBJ2-2; 13 bases are shared with TRBD2. This CDR3 is built from 17 residues. Germline V gene data show CDR1 as LNHDA and CDR2 as SQIVND (reference sequence). Germline trimming cut 3 bases from V and 5 bases from J; bases unmatched to any gene: 6.

V is TRBV18 and J is TRBJ2-2; 7 bases match TRBD1. The CDR3 consists of 16 residues. With 4 bases clipped from V and 1 base from J, the junction kept 6 bases outside the gene matches. Germline V gives CDR1 KGHSH, CDR2 LQKENI. The DNA for the CDR3 is TGTGCCAGCTCACTTAATCGACAGGGGAACACCGGGGAGCTGTTTTTT. Encoded protein: CASSLNRQGNTGELFF. Based on the CDR3 plus reference TRBV18 and TRBJ2-2, the full variable domain is NAGVMQNPRHLVRRRGQEARLRCSPMKGHSHVYWYRQLPEEGLKFMVYLQKENIIDESGMPKERFSAEFPKEGPSILRIQQVVRGDSAAYFCASSLNRQGNTGELFFGEGSRLTVL.

This clone has a count of ten or more. The genes are TRBV10-1 and TRBJ2-1; no firm D call. V was clipped by 0 bases and J by 4 bases, with 7 bases between them. CDR3 size: 14 residues. Germline CDR1 WNHNN, CDR2 SYGVQD (reference sequence). The chain's CDR3 is CASSESGGYNEQFF. The CDR3 region has the DNA TGCGCCAGCAGTGAGTCAGGCGGTTACAATGAGCAGTTCTTC.

The chain is built from TRBV5-1 and TRBJ2-1; weak D call: TRBD2 (5 bases). Germline V gene data show CDR1 as SGHRS and CDR2 as YFSETQ. The CDR3 spans 12 residues. Trimming took 0 bases from V and 10 from J, leaving 8 bases between them. For the CDR3, the DNA is TGCGCCAGCAGCTTGGGGCTAGCAGAGCAGTTCTTC. Its translation: CASSLGLAEQFF.

A remark on this clone: A single base separates this from a much larger clone, so it may be a read error. Other DNA sequences of this sample code for an identical CDR3. The CDR3 region is CASSWADSGANVLTF. CDR3 coding DNA: TGTGCCAGCAGCTGGGCCGACTCTGGGGCCAACGTCTTGACTTTC. The rearrangement uses TRBV6-4 and TRBJ2-6; possible D gene TRBD1, 5 bases. Germline V lookup: CDR1 MRHNA, CDR2 SNTAGT. The CDR3 runs 15 residues.

This clone was observed a handful of times. The chain carries TRBV18 and TRBJ2-1; 7 bases fit TRBD2. The CDR3 contains 15 residues. V shed 1 base and J 5 bases; nucleotides not matched to a gene: 5. Germline loops: CDR1 KGHSH, CDR2 LQKENI. The CDR3 is CASSPLPSGNNEQFF. For the CDR3, the DNA is TGTGCCAGCTCACCACTGCCTAGCGGCAACAATGAGCAGTTCTTC.

The chain couples TRBV28 to TRBJ2-7, with 8 nucleotides matching TRBD1. Unmatched junction bases numbered 10, after V lost 5 bases and J lost 7 bases. Germline lookup yields CDR1 MDHEN and CDR2 SYDVKM. The CDR3 contains 14 residues. The CDR3 nucleotides are TGTGCCAGCAGTCCCCCCCAGGGGGCGAGGGAGCAGTACTTC. This translates into CASSPPQGAREQYF.

The V call is TRBV27, the J call TRBJ2-2, with D perhaps matching TRBD2 (5 bases). Per the germline V gene, CDR1 is MNHEY and CDR2 is SMNVEV (reference sequence). Trimming removed 4 bases at V and 6 bases at J, with 12 bases between. The CDR3 has 14 amino acids. The CDR3 region is CASSSRTPPGELFF. CDR3 coding DNA: TGTGCCAGCAGTTCCAGGACTCCACCCGGGGAGCTGTTTTTT.

This clone has just one count. The chain combines TRBV29-1 with TRBJ1-5; TRBD1 might be the D (6 bases). The CDR3 has 13 amino acids. Germline assignment: CDR1 SQVTM and CDR2 ANQGSEA. V was cut by 4 bases and J by 2 bases, with 9 bases left in between. The CDR3 protein is CSVGTAGNQPQHF. In nucleotides, the CDR3 is TGCAGCGTTGGGACAGCCGGCAATCAGCCCCAGCATTTT.

This chain's CDR3 is CASSSQGGGSRGEQYF. CDR3 sequence (DNA): TGTGCCAGCAGCTCTCAAGGAGGCGGGAGTCGAGGCGAGCAGTACTTC. V usage is TRBV11-1 and J usage is TRBJ2-7; 7 positions match TRBD2. Per the germline V gene, CDR1 is SGHAT and CDR2 is FQDESV (reference sequence). Trimming took 4 bases from V and 6 from J; bases not matched to a gene: 15. The CDR3 consists of 16 residues.

This clone was observed a handful of times. The V gene is TRBV4-1, the J gene TRBJ2-7; 13 bases agree with TRBD2. The V gene's germline CDR1 is MGHRA and CDR2 YSYEKL. J gave up 5 bases and V 1 base, and 17 bases lay outside the gene matches. The CDR3 is 20 amino acids. The CDR3 loop reads CASSQVGRGGLAGVNHEQYF. In nucleotides, the CDR3 is TGCGCCAGCAGCCAAGTAGGCAGGGGCGGACTAGCGGGAGTAAACCACGAGCAGTACTTC.

This clone came up a few times. The V call is TRBV27, the J call TRBJ2-3; D call uncertain. The CDR3 length is 15 residues. Trimming took 5 bases from V and 2 from J, leaving 14 bases between them. Germline V gene data show CDR1 as MNHEY and CDR2 as SMNVEV (reference sequence). In DNA form, the CDR3 reads TGTGCCAGCAGTCCCTACGTAGGCGACACAGATACGCAGTATTTT. The encoded protein is CASSPYVGDTDTQYF.

The chain recombines TRBV5-1 with TRBJ2-1; TRBD2 aligns across 7 bases. The J segment lost 6 bases and the V segment lost 0 bases, leaving 9 bases of the junction unmatched. The V gene's germline CDR1 is SGHRS and CDR2 YFSETQ. This CDR3 has 16 residues. The CDR3 protein is CASSLAPTSGGNEQFF. CDR3 DNA sequence: TGCGCCAGCAGCTTGGCCCCTACATCGGGGGGCAATGAGCAGTTCTTC.

V is TRBV10-3 and J is TRBJ1-2, with unresolved D. This CDR3 contains 16 residues. V lost 6 bases, J lost 3 bases, and 20 bases lay in between. Germline values: CDR1 ENHRY, CDR2 SYGVKD. CDR3 DNA: TGTGCCATCAGGGCACAGACCGGCCCGAATTACTATGGCTACACCTTC. Translating gives CAIRAQTGPNYYGYTF.

This clone was seen repeatedly, ten times or more. This chain joins TRBV6-6 and TRBJ1-5; D possibly corresponds to TRBD1 (5 bases). Germline values: CDR1 MNHNY, CDR2 SVGAGI (reference sequence). This CDR3 comprises 14 residues. V lost 7 bases and J lost 4, with 14 bases in between. This CDR3 reads CASTTGAVNQPQHF. Written as DNA, the CDR3 is TGTGCCAGCACCACCGGGGCAGTAAATCAGCCCCAGCATTTT.

This clone occurred once. The V gene is TRBV19, the J gene TRBJ1-2, with a possible D match to TRBD1 (5 bases). V dropped 8 bases and J dropped 0 bases, with 13 bases sitting between them. The CDR3 consists of 14 residues. CDR1 is LNHDA, CDR2 SQIVND, per germline (reference sequence). DNA of the CDR3: TGTGCCAGTGTTGGCAGGGACTCTAACTATGGCTACACCTTC. Translating it yields CASVGRDSNYGYTF.

This chain joins TRBV2 and TRBJ2-1, with TRBD1 identical over 7 bases. CDR3 length equals 14 residues. Germline V gene lookup returns CDR1 SNHLY and CDR2 FYNNEI. V trimming: 7 bases; J trimming: 4 bases; junction bases outside the gene matches: 7. The CDR3 reads CASTWDSIYNEQFF. In DNA form, the CDR3 reads TGTGCCAGCACCTGGGACAGTATATACAATGAGCAGTTCTTC.

This clone was recorded once. A much larger clone lies a single base off, so this may be a read error. The V gene is TRBV5-1, the J gene TRBJ1-5; no reliable D call. Per the germline V gene, CDR1 is SGHRS and CDR2 is YFSETQ. Trimming shortened V by 0 bases and J by 5 bases, and 9 bases separated the two germline ends. This CDR3 region has 14 residues. The CDR3: CASSLGRRDQPQHF. DNA of the CDR3: TGCGCCAGCAGCTTGGGGAGGCGAGATCAGCCCCAGCATTTT.

This clone was detected a few times. This chain uses TRBV7-9 with TRBJ1-5; TRBD1 aligns across 10 bases. Germline V lookup: CDR1 SEHNR, CDR2 FQNEAQ (reference sequence). The CDR3 sequence is 14 residues long. With V trimmed by 4 bases and J by 6 bases, 3 bases remained unmatched. Written as DNA, the CDR3 is TGTGCCAGCAGCTCGACAGGGGGCAGTCAGCCCCAGCATTTT. Its protein is CASSSTGGSQPQHF.